Described below is a single T cell receptor (beta chain) sequence and its context. Which antigen it targets is not known. Base-call qualities are not available, and no considerably larger clone is one nucleotide away. This specimen comes from a study of blood T cells in healthy people across ages (dated by TCRdb to between 2014 and 2017). As for the study more broadly: In model experiments, template switching captured about one uniquely barcoded TCR beta cDNA molecule for every two T cells. Using deep sequencing normalized with unique cDNA molecular identifiers, the study measured how TCR beta repertoire diversity changes with age. The donors were divided into four age groups: young (average approximately 17 years), middle-aged (about 40), aged (about 56) and long-lived (82). To avoid experimental bias, donors of different ages were distributed randomly across sequencing lanes. Using the same blood draw, the study looked at two additional independent replicas of 1 million unique cDNA reads for two donors, one aged 18 to 30 and the other aged 80 or older. Study-wide findings and limitations: The long-lived group showed more naive CD4+ T cells, fewer expanded clones and increased TCR diversity than the aged group, suggesting age selection. There was a strong correlation between observed TCR beta diversity and the percentage of naive T cells measured by flow cytometry. Bulk unsorted PBMC profiling prevented conclusive comparison of naive and antigen-experienced compartments. Observed TCR beta diversity per million T cells fell roughly linearly with age, and a significant reduction was already apparent by age roughly 41. Estimates of total diversity based on one million sequenced T cells were regarded as lower bounds and as underestimates. Because donor CMV infection status was unknown, age-related changes in expanded clonotypes were potentially confounded.

The protocol used for the library was 5' RACE. The sequencer listed for this sample is Illumina HiSeq 2500. A second PCR of about 7 to 12 cycles was run with a J-beta primer mix and a sample-barcoded 5' primer. Each TCR beta cDNA molecule received a unique molecular identifier from a template-switch 5' adaptor carrying 12 random nucleotides. Each sample yielded at least 3 million CDR3-containing paired-end reads. The Mint cDNA synthesis kit, primed by a TRBC-specific oligonucleotide, was used to synthesize first-strand cDNA from all RNA. After uracil-DNA glycosylase treatment, a first 18-cycle PCR used universal primers M1SS and BC2_uni_R on all cDNA. The authors' pipeline ran thus. Normalization of each sample was performed by random selection of 1 million high-quality reads, each carrying a distinct molecular identifier. Reads sharing molecular identifiers were discarded rather than binned into consensus sequences. MiTCR, set to a Q25 quality threshold and the strictest error-elimination algorithm, was used for CDR3 identification, clonotype clustering and error correction. A nonparametric unseen species model with Euler transformation was used to estimate lower-bound total TCR beta diversity. In TCRdb, the public reads were trimmed at Q25 with fastp and aligned with MiXCR, with productive beta chains retained. Each entry is one CDR3 protein sequence, shown with its most common DNA and genes. The V and J calls come from TCRdb's annotation, not from the publication. The sample table shows about 900,000 distinct CDR3 sequences, and under 50% are seen once. 13% of the sample lies in the top ten.

The 39 donors, aged roughly 6 to 100 years, were systemically healthy Caucasian individuals from Russia. Around 9.7 milliliters of peripheral blood were collected from each donor into EDTA-treated Vacutainer tubes. Ficoll-Paque density-gradient centrifugation was used to isolate PBMCs, with at least 6.5 million per sample. Total RNA, at least 5.5 micrograms per sample, was extracted from PBMCs with Trizol reagent. The percentages of naive CD45RAhigh/CD27high T cells were determined by flow cytometry on a PBMC aliquot from every donor. Based on the germline V gene, the CDR1 and CDR2 sequences are SGHTA and FQGNSA. Deletion took 5 bases off V and 3 bases off J, with a span of 12 bases between the germline ends. The CDR3 measures 14 amino acids from cysteine to phenylalanine. Of all the DNA, just the CDR3 is kept, 42 bases in frame from base 1.

Sequenced material: blood. The sequence derives from a man aged 30 to 39 in good health. The sequence joins TRBV7-2 to TRBJ2-3; the best D guess is TRBD2, with 5 bases matching. The CDR3 protein: CASSDQLVTDTQYF. The DNA is as follows: TGTGCCAGCAGCGATCAACTAGTGACAGATACGCAGTATTTT. The full variable domain, with segments outside the CDR3 supplied by the reference TRBV7-2 and TRBJ2-3 proteins, appears as GAGVSQSPSNKVTEKGKDVELRCDPISGHTALYWYRQSLGQGLEFLIYFQGNSAPDKSGLPSDRFSAERTGGSVSTLTIQRTQQEDSAVYLCASSDQLVTDTQYFGPGTRLTVL.